This T cell receptor (beta chain) was sequenced for a study of blood T cell repertoires in COVID-19. Overall study: Collection of acute and convalescent COVID-19 samples took place in the United States, Italy and Spain. Sample material is recorded as cDNA or gDNA derived from T cells, B-cell-depleted T cells, or PBMCs.

Original processing methods: Estimation of nucleated cell counts relied on the amplification of reference gene primers. Libraries were prepared by immunoSEQ multiplex PCR; TCRdb keeps only in-frame clonotypes and omits some of them. From that table come the V and J calls and clone size; the DNA was used to work out D and trimming. Among about 270,000 clones, 70% to 90% were seen once, and the ten largest hold about 2.5%. The CDR3 has 18 residues. The V gene end was trimmed by 4 bases and the J gene end by 2 bases; junction bases not matched to a gene: 17. Germline-derived CDR1 and CDR2 are SGHRS and YFSETQ.

The TCR comes from a woman between 50 and 59 years old with acute or convalescent COVID-19. Sequenced sample: peripheral blood. This chain uses TRBV5-1 with TRBJ2-5; TRBD2 agrees at 7 bases. CDR3 sequence (DNA): TGCGCCAGCAGCCCGCCGCTATTGGCGGAGCGGGGACAAGAGACCCAGTACTTC. Translation gives CASSPPLLAERGQETQYF.